The present TCR beta chain was sequenced within a study of CD8 T cells in Susac syndrome. The CDR3 contains 14 residues. Germline V gene data show CDR1 as SGDLS and CDR2 as YYNGEE. Trimming took 1 base from V and 8 from J; bases not matched to a gene: 8. Sequencing of TCR beta, carried out with a high-throughput approach, was applied to CD8+ and CD4+ T cells from the blood. The patients with Susac syndrome were individuals who fulfilled the recently defined diagnostic criteria for disease that was either definite or probable. An amount of RNA that ranged from roughly 0.45 to 1 ug was reverse transcribed with random hexamers. Across 54 Vbeta and 13 Jbeta, TCR beta CDR3 was amplified with immunoSEQ multiplex PCR. One entry per CDR3 protein, called by TCRdb with MiXCR from the immunoSEQ multiplex PCR reads. The sample has 150,000 to 200,000 distinct CDR3 sequences, roughly nine tenths seen once.

This TCR came from a human donor with Susac syndrome. The chain is built from TRBV9 and TRBJ1-2, with TRBD1 matching 7 bases. Sequenced input: CD4+ T cells from PBMCs. The DNA of the CDR3 is TGTGCCAGCAGCGTAACTGACAGGGCGGAGGGCTACACCTTC. Its translation is CASSVTDRAEGYTF.